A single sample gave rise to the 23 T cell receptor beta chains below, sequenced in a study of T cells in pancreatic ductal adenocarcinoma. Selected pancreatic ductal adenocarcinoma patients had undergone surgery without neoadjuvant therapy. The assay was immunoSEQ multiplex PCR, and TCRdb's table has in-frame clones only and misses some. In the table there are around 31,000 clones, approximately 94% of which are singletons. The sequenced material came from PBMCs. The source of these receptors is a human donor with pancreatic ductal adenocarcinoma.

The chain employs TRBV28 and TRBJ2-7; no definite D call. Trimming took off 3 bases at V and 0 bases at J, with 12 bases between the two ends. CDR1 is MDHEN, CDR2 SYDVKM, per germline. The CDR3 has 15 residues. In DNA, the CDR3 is TGTGCCAGCAGTTTGGCCCGGGCTCCCTCCTACGAGCAGTACTTC. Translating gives CASSLARAPSYEQYF.

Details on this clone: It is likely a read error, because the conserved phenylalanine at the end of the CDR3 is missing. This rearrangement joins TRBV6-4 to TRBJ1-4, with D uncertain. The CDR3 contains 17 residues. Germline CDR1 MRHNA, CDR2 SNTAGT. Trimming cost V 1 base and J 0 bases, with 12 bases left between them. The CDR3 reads CASSDYHDQATNEKLFS. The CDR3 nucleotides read TGTGCCAGCAGTGACTATCATGACCAGGCAACTAATGAAAAACTGTTTTCT.

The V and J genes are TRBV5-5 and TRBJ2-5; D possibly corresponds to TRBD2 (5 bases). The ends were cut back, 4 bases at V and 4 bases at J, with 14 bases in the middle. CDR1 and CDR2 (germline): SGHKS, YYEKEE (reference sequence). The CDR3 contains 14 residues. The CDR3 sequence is CASSPPPGLETQYF. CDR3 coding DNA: TGTGCCAGCAGCCCGCCGCCGGGGTTAGAGACCCAGTACTTC.

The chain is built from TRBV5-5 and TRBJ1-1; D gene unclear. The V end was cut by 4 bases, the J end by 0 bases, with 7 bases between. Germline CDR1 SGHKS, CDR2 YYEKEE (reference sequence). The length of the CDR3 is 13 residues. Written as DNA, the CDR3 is TGTGCCAGCAGCGGGTATATGAACACTGAAGCTTTCTTT. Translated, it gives CASSGYMNTEAFF.

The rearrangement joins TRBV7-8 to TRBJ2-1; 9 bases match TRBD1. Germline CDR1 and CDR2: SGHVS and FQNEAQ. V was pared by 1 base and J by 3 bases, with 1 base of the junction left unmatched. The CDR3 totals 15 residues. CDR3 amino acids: CASSLDRGLYNEQFF. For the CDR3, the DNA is TGTGCCAGCAGCTTAGACAGGGGGCTCTACAATGAGCAGTTCTTC.

The CDR3 DNA reads TGCAGCGTTATGGGGGGCCGGACTGAAGCTTTCTTT. It is translated as CSVMGGRTEAFF. V and J are TRBV29-1 and TRBJ1-1, with TRBD1 as a possible D gene (6 bases). Looked up from germline, CDR1 is SQVTM and CDR2 is ANQGSEA. The CDR3 loop spans 12 amino acids. Trimming cost V 5 bases and J 5 bases, with 12 bases left between them. The full variable domain, rest sourced from reference TRBV29-1 and TRBJ1-1, is SAVISQKPSRDICQRGTSLTIQCQVDSQVTMMFWYRQQPGQSLTLIATANQGSEATYESGFVIDKFPISRPNLTFSTLTVSNMSPEDSSIYLCSVMGGRTEAFFGQGTRLTVV.

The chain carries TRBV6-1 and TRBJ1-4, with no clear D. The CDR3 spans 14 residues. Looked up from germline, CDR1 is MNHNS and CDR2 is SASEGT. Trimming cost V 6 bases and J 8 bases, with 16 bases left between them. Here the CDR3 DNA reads TGTGCCAGCAGAAACGAGGGTTTCGAGGAAAAACTGTTTTTT. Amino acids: CASRNEGFEEKLFF.

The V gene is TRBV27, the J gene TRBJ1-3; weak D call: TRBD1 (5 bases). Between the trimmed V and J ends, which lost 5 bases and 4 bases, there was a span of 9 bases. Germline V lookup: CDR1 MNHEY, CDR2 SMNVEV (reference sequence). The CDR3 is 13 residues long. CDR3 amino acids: CASSPSGGNTIYF. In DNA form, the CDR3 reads TGTGCCAGCAGTCCATCAGGGGGAAACACCATATATTTT.

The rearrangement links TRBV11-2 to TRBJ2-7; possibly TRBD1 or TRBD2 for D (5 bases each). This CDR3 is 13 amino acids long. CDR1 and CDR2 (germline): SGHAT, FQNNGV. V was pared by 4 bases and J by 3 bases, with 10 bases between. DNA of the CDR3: TGTGCCAGCAGCTGGGGCGGGCACTACGAGCAGTACTTC. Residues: CASSWGGHYEQYF.

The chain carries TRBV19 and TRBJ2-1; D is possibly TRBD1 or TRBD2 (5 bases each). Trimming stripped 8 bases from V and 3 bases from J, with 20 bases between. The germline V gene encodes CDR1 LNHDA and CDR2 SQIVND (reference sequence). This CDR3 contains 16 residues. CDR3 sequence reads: CASAKVGGRLYNEQFF. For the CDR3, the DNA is TGTGCCAGTGCGAAGGTTGGGGGACGCCTCTACAATGAGCAGTTCTTC.

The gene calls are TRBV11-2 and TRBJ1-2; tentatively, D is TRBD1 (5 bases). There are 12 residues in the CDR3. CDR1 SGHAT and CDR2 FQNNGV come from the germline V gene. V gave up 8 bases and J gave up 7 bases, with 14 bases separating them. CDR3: CASLSRGGGYTF. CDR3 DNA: TGTGCCAGCCTGAGTCGGGGGGGTGGCTACACCTTC.

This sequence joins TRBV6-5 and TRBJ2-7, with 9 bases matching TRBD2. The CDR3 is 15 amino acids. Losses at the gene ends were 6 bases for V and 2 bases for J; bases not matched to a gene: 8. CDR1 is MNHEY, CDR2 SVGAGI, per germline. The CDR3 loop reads CASSNGLALTYEQYF. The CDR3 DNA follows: TGTGCCAGCAGCAACGGACTAGCGCTAACCTACGAGCAGTACTTC.

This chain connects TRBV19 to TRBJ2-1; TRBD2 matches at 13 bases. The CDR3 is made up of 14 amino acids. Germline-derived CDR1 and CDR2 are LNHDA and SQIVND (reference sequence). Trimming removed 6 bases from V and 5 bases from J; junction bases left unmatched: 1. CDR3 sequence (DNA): TGTGCCAGTAGACTAGCGGGAGGGAACAATGAGCAGTTCTTC. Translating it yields CASRLAGGNNEQFF.

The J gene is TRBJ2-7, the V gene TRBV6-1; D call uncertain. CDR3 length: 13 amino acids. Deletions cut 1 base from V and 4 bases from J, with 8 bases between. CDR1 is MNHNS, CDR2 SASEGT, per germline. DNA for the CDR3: TGTGCCAGCAGTGAAGTACTCACATACGAGCAGTACTTC. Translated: CASSEVLTYEQYF.

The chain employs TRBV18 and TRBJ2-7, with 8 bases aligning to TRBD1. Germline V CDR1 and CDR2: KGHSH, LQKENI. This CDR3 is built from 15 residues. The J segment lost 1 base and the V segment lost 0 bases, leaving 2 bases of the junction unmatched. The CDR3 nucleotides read TGTGCCAGCTCACCACCGAGGACAGGGTCCTACGAGCAGTACTTC. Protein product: CASSPPRTGSYEQYF. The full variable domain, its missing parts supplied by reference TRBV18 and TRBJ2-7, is NAGVMQNPRHLVRRRGQEARLRCSPMKGHSHVYWYRQLPEEGLKFMVYLQKENIIDESGMPKERFSAEFPKEGPSILRIQQVVRGDSAAYFCASSPPRTGSYEQYFGPGTRLTVT.

The CDR3 region is CAISREIQETQYF. DNA of the CDR3: TGTGCCATCAGTCGGGAGATCCAAGAGACCCAGTACTTC. The V and J genes are TRBV10-3 and TRBJ2-5; TRBD2 might be the D (6 bases). Trimming shortened V by 5 bases and J by 1 base, and 8 bases separated the two germline ends. CDR3 size: 13 residues. Germline loops: CDR1 ENHRY, CDR2 SYGVKD.

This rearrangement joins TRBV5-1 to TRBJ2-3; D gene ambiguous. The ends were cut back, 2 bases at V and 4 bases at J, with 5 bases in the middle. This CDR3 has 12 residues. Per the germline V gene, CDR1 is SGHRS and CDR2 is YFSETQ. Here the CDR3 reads CASSFGSDTQYF. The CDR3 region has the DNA TGCGCCAGCAGCTTCGGGTCAGATACGCAGTATTTT. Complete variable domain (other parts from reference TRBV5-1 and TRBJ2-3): KAGVTQTPRYLIKTRGQQVTLSCSPISGHRSVSWYQQTPGQGLQFLFEYFSETQRNKGNFPGRFSGRQFSNSRSEMNVSTLELGDSALYLCASSFGSDTQYFGPGTRLTVL.

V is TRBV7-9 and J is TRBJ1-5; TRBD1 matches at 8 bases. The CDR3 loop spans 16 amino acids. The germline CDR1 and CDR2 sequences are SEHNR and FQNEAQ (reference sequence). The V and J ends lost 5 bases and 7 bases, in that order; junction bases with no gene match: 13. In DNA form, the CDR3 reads TGTGCCAGCAGCCAAGGCTCAGGGGGCGGGGGGCAGCCCCAGCATTTT. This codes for CASSQGSGGGGQPQHF.

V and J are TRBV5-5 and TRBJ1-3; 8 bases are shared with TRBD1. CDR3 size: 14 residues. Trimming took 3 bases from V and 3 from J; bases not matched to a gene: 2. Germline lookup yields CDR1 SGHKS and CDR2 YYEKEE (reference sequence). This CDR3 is CASSWDRRGNTIYF. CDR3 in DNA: TGTGCCAGCAGCTGGGACAGGCGTGGAAACACCATATATTTT.

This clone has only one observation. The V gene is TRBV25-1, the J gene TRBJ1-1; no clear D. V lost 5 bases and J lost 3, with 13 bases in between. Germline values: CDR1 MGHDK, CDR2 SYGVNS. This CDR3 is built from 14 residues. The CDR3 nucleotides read TGTGCCAGCAGTATTACGGGAGGACACACTGAAGCTTTCTTT. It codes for CASSITGGHTEAFF.

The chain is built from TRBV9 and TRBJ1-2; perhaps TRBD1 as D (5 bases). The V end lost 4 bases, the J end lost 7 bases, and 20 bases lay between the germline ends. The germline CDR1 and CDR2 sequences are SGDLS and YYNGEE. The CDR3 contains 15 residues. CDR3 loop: CASSRSTAQRGGYTF. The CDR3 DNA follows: TGTGCCAGCAGCCGGTCGACAGCCCAGAGGGGTGGCTACACCTTC.

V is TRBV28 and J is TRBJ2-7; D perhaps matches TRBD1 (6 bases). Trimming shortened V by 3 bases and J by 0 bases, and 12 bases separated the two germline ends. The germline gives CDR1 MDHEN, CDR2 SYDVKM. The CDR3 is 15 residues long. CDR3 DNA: TGTGCCAGCAGTTTCGAGGGGGTTAGCTCCTACGAGCAGTACTTC. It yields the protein CASSFEGVSSYEQYF.

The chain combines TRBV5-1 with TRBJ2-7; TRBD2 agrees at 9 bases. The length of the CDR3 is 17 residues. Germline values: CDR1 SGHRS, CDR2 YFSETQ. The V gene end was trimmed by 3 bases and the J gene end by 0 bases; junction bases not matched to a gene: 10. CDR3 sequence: CASSSSSGARSSYEQYF. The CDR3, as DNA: TGCGCCAGCAGCTCCTCTAGCGGGGCTAGGAGCTCCTACGAGCAGTACTTC.